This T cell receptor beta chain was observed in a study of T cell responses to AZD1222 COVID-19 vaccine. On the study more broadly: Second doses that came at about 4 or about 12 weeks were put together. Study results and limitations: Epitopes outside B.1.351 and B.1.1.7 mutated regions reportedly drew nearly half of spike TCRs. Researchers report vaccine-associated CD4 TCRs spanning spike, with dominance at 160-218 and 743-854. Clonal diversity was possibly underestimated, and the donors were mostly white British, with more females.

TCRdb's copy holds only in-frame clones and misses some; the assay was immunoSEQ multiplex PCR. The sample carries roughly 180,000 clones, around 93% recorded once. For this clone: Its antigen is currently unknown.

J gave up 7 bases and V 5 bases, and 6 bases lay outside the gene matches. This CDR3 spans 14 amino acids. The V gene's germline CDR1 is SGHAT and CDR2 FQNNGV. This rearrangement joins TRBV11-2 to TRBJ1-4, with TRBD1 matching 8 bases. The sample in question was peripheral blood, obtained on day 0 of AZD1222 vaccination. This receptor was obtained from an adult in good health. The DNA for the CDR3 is TGTGCCAGCAGCCTCAGGGGGCTAGGTGAAAAACTGTTTTTT. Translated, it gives CASSLRGLGEKLFF.